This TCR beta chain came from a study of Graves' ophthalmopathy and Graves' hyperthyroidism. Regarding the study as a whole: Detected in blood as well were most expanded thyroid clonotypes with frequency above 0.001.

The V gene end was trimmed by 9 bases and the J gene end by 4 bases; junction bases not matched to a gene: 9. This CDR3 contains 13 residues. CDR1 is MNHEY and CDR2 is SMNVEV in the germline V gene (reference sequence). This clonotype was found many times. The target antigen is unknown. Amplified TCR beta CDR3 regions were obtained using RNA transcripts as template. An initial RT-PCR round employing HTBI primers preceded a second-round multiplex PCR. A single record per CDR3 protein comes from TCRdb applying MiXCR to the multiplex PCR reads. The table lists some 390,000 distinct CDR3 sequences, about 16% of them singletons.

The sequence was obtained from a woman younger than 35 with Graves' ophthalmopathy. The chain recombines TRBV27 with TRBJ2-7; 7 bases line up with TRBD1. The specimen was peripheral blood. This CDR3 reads CASWDSIVYEQYF. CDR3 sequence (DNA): TGTGCCAGTTGGGACAGCATTGTGTACGAGCAGTACTTC.